This T cell receptor beta chain derives from a study of Graves' ophthalmopathy and Graves' hyperthyroidism (dated by TCRdb to 2016 to 2019). Regarding the research as a whole: Peripheral blood samples were taken at the time of initial diagnosis, before any treatment was given. For independent validation, a separate cohort was made up of roughly 19 hyperthyroidism patients plus 17 patients who later progressed from hyperthyroidism to ophthalmopathy. The study used signatures of the TCR beta repertoire to tell Graves' ophthalmopathy apart from Graves' hyperthyroidism and to predict which patients would progress to ophthalmopathy. In total, 120 to 150 blood samples were TCR-sequenced: around 42 ophthalmopathy, some 72 hyperthyroidism and some 17 hyperthyroidism-to-ophthalmopathy patients. Once sampling was done, hyperthyroidism patients were given methimazole at a starting dose of 30 mg daily, while ophthalmopathy patients were given high-dose intravenous methylprednisolone. In more than five hyperthyroidism patients, the T-cell repertoires found in thyroid tissue were compared with those found in blood. The roughly 94 discovery patients were randomly split 7:3 into training and test sets. To explore V-J signatures that separate ophthalmopathy from hyperthyroidism, a discovery set of approximately 100 patients was enrolled, consisting of approximately 45 with ophthalmopathy and 55 to 65 with stable hyperthyroidism. Study-wide conclusions, independent of this receptor: In cross-validation, the 13-signature model distinguished ophthalmopathy from stable hyperthyroidism with 85% to 90% sensitivity and roughly 81% specificity, and in the test set the corresponding values were approximately 79% and 70%. Most of the expanded thyroid clonotypes with a frequency above 0.001 were also detected in blood, and it was suggested that the thyroid immune response may be reflected by blood repertoires. In validation, the model predicted ophthalmopathy progression with about 64% sensitivity and 72.22% specificity; 12 predicted patients were CT-confirmed with GO in a median of 6.5 months. No statistical method was used to predetermine the sample size, and group allocation was not hidden from the investigators.

This clonotype was picked up many times. No antigen is known for it. Within one base of it there is no much larger clone, and no base qualities were kept. For repertoire sequencing, the TCR beta CDR3 regions were amplified from RNA transcripts. HTBI primers and the Qiagen OneStep RT-PCR kit were used in a first-round RT-PCR, which was followed by a second-round multiplex PCR, size selection and purification. Sequencing of the libraries was carried out on an Illumina HiSeq2000 in paired-end mode with 100 bp reads. The authors' analysis ran thus. SOAPnuke was used to process the reads, removing any read that contained adapters or uncalled bases, had a mean Phred below 15, or lacked an exact match to the constant primer or identifier. COPE v1.2.5 was used to merge the high-quality paired reads. Unique nucleotide sequences were defined as clonotypes and aligned to IMGT TRB V, D and J references using MiTCR v1.1. Only V-J combinations with frequency above 0.0001 were analysed, covering approximately 99% of repertoires. For each V-J combination, a TCR clonal expansion and chaos score was defined as the ratio of F50 clonal expansion to chaos observed in the TCRdist matrix. Welch's t-statistics and random forest were used to narrow the features down to around 13 V-J combinations, which were then fed into a naive Bayes classifier. The Morisita-Horn index was used to measure how similar the thyroid and blood repertoires were. The public reads were reanalyzed by TCRdb: fastp trimming at Q25, MiXCR alignment, in-frame beta chains only. Rows are unified per CDR3 protein, each entry keeping the most common DNA and genes. These V and J calls originate from TCRdb's pipeline instead of the authors' own analysis. In all, the sample holds about half a million distinct CDR3 sequences, and around an eighth of those were seen once. The ten biggest clones cover over 7.5% of the sample.

The ophthalmopathy patients had moderately to severely active disease, with a Clinical Activity Score of 3 or higher, a NOSPECS grade of 4 or higher, and a disease duration of less than 3 months. Anyone with other autoimmune diseases, uncontrolled infections, pregnancy or lactation was excluded from the study. Clinical symptoms, serum thyroxine, TRAb, thyroid ultrasound and orbital computed tomography formed the basis of the diagnosis. PBMCs were isolated from 8 to 10 ml of fresh peripheral blood by Ficoll-Paque density gradient centrifugation. Total RNA was extracted using Trizol reagent, and RNA quality was checked on an Agilent 2100 Bioanalyzer. The CDR3 numbers 17 residues from cysteine through phenylalanine. Only CDR3 DNA remains: 51 bases, in frame from the first base. The germline V and J ends show losses of 4 bases and 0 bases respectively, and no gene match explains 7 bases of the junction. CDR1 and CDR2 (MDHEN, SYDVKM) derive from the germline V gene.

This TCR was recovered from a woman between 25 and 40 years old with Graves' ophthalmopathy. Donor details come from another sample of the same person, matched by shared clones. The V and J segments used are TRBV28 and TRBJ2-7; a stretch of 12 junction bases matches TRBD2. Sequenced: blood. The CDR3: CASSSQGLAGLSYEQYF. The nucleotide sequence reads TGTGCCAGCAGTTCACAAGGACTAGCGGGACTCTCCTACGAGCAGTACTTC.